Described below is a single TCR beta chain sequence and its context. Its cognate antigen is unknown. Every donor was a healthy person donating bone marrow. Whereas donors were nominally healthy upon sampling, unrecorded immune exposures were probable. The PCR ran on 60 Vbeta and 13 Jbeta primers. Generated by immunoSEQ multiplex PCR, the TCRdb table keeps only in-frame clones and is missing some. The repertoire holds fewer than 70,000 clones, with about 80% as singletons. Germline trimming cut 3 bases from V and 2 bases from J; bases unmatched to any gene: 17. Germline V gene lookup returns CDR1 ENHRY and CDR2 SYGVKD. The CDR3 extends over 19 amino acids. This record belongs to a study of cytomegalovirus exposure and HLA in healthy donors. Study-wide results and caveats: Reported results showed that the classifier diagnosed cytomegalovirus status with high specificity and sensitivity.

Material: PBMCs. The V call is TRBV10-3, the J call TRBJ2-7, with 9 positions matching TRBD1. The receptor was derived from a man between 35 and 55 years old in good health and CMV-seronegative. The CDR3 DNA is TGTGCCATCAGTGACCCGAGTCGATCAGGACAGGGGCTGGCCTACGAGCAGTACTTC. It yields the protein CAISDPSRSGQGLAYEQYF.